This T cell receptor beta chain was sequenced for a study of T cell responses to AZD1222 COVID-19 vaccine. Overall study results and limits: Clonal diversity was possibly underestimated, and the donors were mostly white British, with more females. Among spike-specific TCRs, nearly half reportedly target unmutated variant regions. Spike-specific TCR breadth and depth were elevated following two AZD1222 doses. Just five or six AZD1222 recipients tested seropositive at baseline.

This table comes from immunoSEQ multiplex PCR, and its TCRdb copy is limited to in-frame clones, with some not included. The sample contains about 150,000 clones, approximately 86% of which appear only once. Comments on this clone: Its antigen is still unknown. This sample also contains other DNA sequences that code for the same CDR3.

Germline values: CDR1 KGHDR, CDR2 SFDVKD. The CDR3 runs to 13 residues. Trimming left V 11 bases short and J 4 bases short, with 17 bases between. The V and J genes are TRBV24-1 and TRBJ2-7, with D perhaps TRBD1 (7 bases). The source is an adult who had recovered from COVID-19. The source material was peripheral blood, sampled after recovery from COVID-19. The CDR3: CAIGGTEKYEQYF. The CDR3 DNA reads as TGTGCCATAGGGGGGACAGAAAAGTACGAGCAGTACTTC.